The source of this TCR beta chain is a study of T cell clonotyping in hematopoietic cell transplantation (dated by TCRdb to the early 2020s). Study-wide context: A total of 120 to 150 blood samples were collected in the study from some 40 consecutive transplant recipients and their related donors. Recruitment of patients ran from 2015 to early 2017, and follow-up continued until late 2020 or until death. What the authors observed across the whole study: Inverse Simpson Index values from donors and from recipients before transplant predicted broader TCR repertoire diversity after transplant. Recipient TCR diversity fell after transplant, with pathologically expanded clonotypes rising progressively from day 30 to day 180. The sample size was limited, and because cells were not sorted, the contributions of CD4 and CD8 repertoires could not be separated. Overlap with donor repertoires was found for only a small fraction of recipient repertoires, with over 97% found to appear de novo at the given depth.

CDR1 and CDR2 are drawn from the germline V gene: SGHTA, FQGNSA. Taken from cysteine to phenylalanine, the CDR3 has 13 residues. Only the CDR3 DNA is retained, 39 bases long and in frame from the first base. Trimming at the junction amounts to 1 base on V and 7 bases on J, and the germline ends lie 8 bases apart. The immunoSEQ assay, a bias-controlled multiplex PCR with V- and J-specific primers, was used to amplify TCR beta CDR3 regions from genomic DNA. In a second PCR step, the CDR3 amplicons were tagged with a proprietary barcode plus Illumina adapter sequences. CDR3 libraries were sequenced on an Illumina MiSeq instrument. As for the authors' bioinformatics: immunoSEQ Analyzer 3.0 was used for export and quality control, with R Bioconductor and Immunarch used for downstream analyses. Only productive rearrangements in the normalized downsampled data set were used to calculate repertoire metrics. In the normalized cohort, clonotypes with more than 5 templates were defined as pathologically expanded. The Inverse Simpson Index served as the measure of repertoire diversity. To capture all clonotypes, the CMV-specificity analyses were run on the non-normalized data set. What TCRdb holds here is the immuneACCESS table cut down to in-frame rearrangements. Part of the clones is not present; checked against another copy, under half of the missing clones reflect an unresolved V gene, and the others are unexplained. The DNA was the basis for D and trimming; V, J and clone size are from that table. This sample is represented by some 1,000 clones; 65% to 70% of them were singletons. Approximately 40% of the sample comes from the top ten.

The intended sense of this specimen's time point label: 100 days after allo-HCT. Recipient blood was collected about 28 days before transplant and at days 30, 100 and 180 after transplant. Nuclei Lysis Solution was used to extract genomic DNA from fresh or cryopreserved unfractionated peripheral blood mononuclear cells. As concerns this clone: The specificity of this receptor is unknown. No much larger clonotype is one base removed from it; base qualities were not supplied.

This receptor was identified in a female patient between 30 and 39 years old who had an allogeneic stem cell transplant, so T cells may come from the graft donor. Some clones in this sample may be carry-over from other donors' samples. The specimen was peripheral blood mononuclear cells, collected 100 days after allogeneic stem cell transplant. This chain is built from TRBV7-2 and TRBJ1-5; a tentative D call is TRBD1 (5 bases match). DNA sequence: TGTGCCAGCAGCTTAGAAGGGGAACAGCCCCAGCATTTT. This encodes CASSLEGEQPQHF.